Below, one TCR beta chain is given with its context. Its antigen is not identified. The data belong to a study of T cells expressing NK-cell markers. Study in general: Source material for TCR beta repertoires consisted of sorted CD3+CD56+NKG2C+, CD3+CD56+NKG2C- and CD3+CD56-NKG2C+ T cells. Just one sequenced donor of eight was HCMV-seronegative, while seven were seropositive. Study outcomes and limitations: Roughly 6 of the donors carried dominant NKG2C+ clonotypes that took up about 1.0-7.5% of their CD8+ T cells. The CD3+CD56-NKG2C+ fraction of four donors was likewise dominated by these clonotypes.

Each CDR3 protein gets one entry in TCRdb, which reprocessed the 5' RACE reads and gives no DNA. The sample has around 380,000 distinct CDR3 sequences, and its top ten clones hold roughly 10%. This CDR3 has 14 amino acids. The sample consisted of blood T cells: a sorted CD56 or NKG2C T cell subset, CD4+ or CD8+ T cells, or bulk PBMC T cells (not recorded which). The rearrangement links TRBV12-3 or TRBV12-4 to TRBJ1-6; TCRdb names TRBD1, which stays unverified in the absence of DNA. This TCR was sampled from a woman between 50 and 59 years old in good health. This CDR3 is CASSFRTGDSPLHF.